Below, one T cell receptor (beta chain) is given with its context. Antigen: not known. The data stem from a study of Ad26.COV2.S vaccination and SARS-CoV-2 variants. Study-wide context: Once, or twice with 56 days between doses, Ad26.COV2.S was given intramuscularly. Study results and caveats: Breadth, reportedly substantial, characterized the spike-specific CD8+ and CD4+ T cell responses after vaccination.

Treatment described: roughly 19 received Ad26.COV2.S at low or high dose, single or two shots; 5 received placebo; per-sample allocation not given. Sampling happened 63 days after the first vaccine or placebo injection. This adult donor, from Boston, was 18-55 years old. Assay: immunoSEQ multiplex PCR; the TCRdb copy retains only in-frame clones and omits some. The data contain about 460,000 clones, roughly nine tenths of them seen just once; the ten biggest clones take up about 1.7%. The CDR3 runs to 16 residues. V shed 4 bases, J shed 3 bases, and the junction held 9 bases outside the gene matches. The germline V gene encodes CDR1 SGHDN and CDR2 FVKESK.

This specimen was peripheral blood, taken in a trial of Ad26.COV2.S vaccine versus placebo. This receptor was obtained from a person between 18 and 59 years old who received the Ad26.COV2.S COVID-19 vaccine or a placebo. The V call is TRBV14, the J call TRBJ2-3; the match to TRBD1 covers 8 bases. Here the CDR3 DNA reads TGTGCCAGCAGCCCTCGGACAGGGCTGAATACAGATACGCAGTATTTT. Translated, it gives CASSPRTGLNTDTQYF.